This is a list of T cell receptor beta chains from one sample in a study of shared clonotypes between healthy human individuals. Method: immunoSEQ multiplex PCR; TCRdb's copy keeps in-frame clones and lacks some. This sample has around 2,100,000 clones, with just under 95% found just once. Input material: naive CD8+ T cells sorted from blood. These TCRs come from a man between 18 and 29 years old in good health. The CDR3 runs from the conserved cysteine through the conserved F or W. The D gene is left open where the match is weak. Clone sizes are given selectively: once, few, many, or a class where the clone is expanded.

>TRBV5-4|-|TRBJ2-7|TRBD2
TGTGCCAGCAGCTGGGGACTAGCGGGAATTAACGAGCAGTACTTC
CASSWGLAGINEQYF
>TRBV7-9|once|TRBJ2-3|-
TGTGCCAGCAGCTTAGCGGGGGGCGTCTTTAGCACAGATACGCAGTATTTT
CASSLAGGVFSTDTQYF
>TRBV27|-|TRBJ2-1|TRBD2
TGTGCCAGCAGTTTGTGGGGAGGACTAGTCGAGGGTTTGAACAATGAGCAGTTCTTC
CASSLWGGLVEGLNNEQFF
>TRBV5-1|-|TRBJ2-7|-
TGCGCCAGCAGCTTGGCGAGCGGAACCTACGAGCAGTACTTC
CASSLASGTYEQYF
>TRBV15|-|TRBJ1-5|TRBD1
TGTGCCACCAGCAGACAAAACAGGGGGGGATTGCAGCCCCAGCATTTT
CATSRQNRGGLQPQHF
>TRBV25-1|-|TRBJ1-2|-
TGTGCCAGCAGTAAACAACAACTGGGAAAGACCTATGGCTACACCTTC
CASSKQQLGKTYGYTF
>TRBV7-9|-|TRBJ1-2|-
TGTGCCAGCAGCTTAGGGGGAGATGGCTACACCTTC
CASSLGGDGYTF
>TRBV4-1|-|TRBJ2-7|-
TGCGCCAGCAGCCAAGTCCCTAGCAACTACGAGCAGTACTTC
CASSQVPSNYEQYF
>TRBV5-6|-|TRBJ2-3|TRBD2
TGTGCCAGCAGCTCCGGCACTAGCGTGGCGGCCACAGATACGCAGTATTTT
CASSSGTSVAATDTQYF
>TRBV4-1|-|TRBJ2-3|-
TGCGCCAGCACCTTCACACTAGCCTACTCCACAGATACGCAGTATTTT
CASTFTLAYSTDTQYF
>TRBV11-2|-|TRBJ2-2|-
TGTGCCAGCAGCTCCAAAGACAGGTTCTACACCGGGGAGCTGTTTTTT
CASSSKDRFYTGELFF
>TRBV4-3|-|TRBJ2-1|TRBD2
TGCGCCAGCAGCCAAGATAGTGGTAGCGGGATAGGGGCCAACAATGAGCAGTTCTTC
CASSQDSGSGIGANNEQFF
>TRBV29-1|once|TRBJ1-2|-
TGCAGCGCCTGGCCCCGGGAGGAAGGCTACACCTTC
CSAWPREEGYTF
>TRBV7-8|-|TRBJ2-7|TRBD1
TGTGCCAGCAGCTCGGGGACAGGGGTGGTCGAGCAGTACTTC
CASSSGTGVVEQYF
>TRBV2|-|TRBJ2-7|-
TGTGCCAGCAGTGGTGAGTCCTACGAGCAGTACTTC
CASSGESYEQYF
>TRBV11-2|-|TRBJ1-1|-
TGTGCCAGCAGCTCACCAGGGGACCCTGAAGCTTTCTTT
CASSSPGDPEAFF
>TRBV5-6|-|TRBJ2-7|-
TGTGCCAGCAGCTTCACAGACTCCTACGAGCAGTACTTC
CASSFTDSYEQYF
>TRBV27|-|TRBJ2-7|TRBD1
TGTGCCAGCAGTTTATCCGCGGGACAGGTAATCTACGAGCAGTACTTC
CASSLSAGQVIYEQYF
>TRBV13|-|TRBJ2-7|TRBD2
TGTGCCAGCAGCTCTAGCGGGAGGTCCTCCTACGAGCAGTACTTC
CASSSSGRSSYEQYF